Given below is one TCR beta chain in context. The CDR3 contains 14 residues. Per germline, CDR1 SGHTA and CDR2 FQGNSA. The V end lost 3 bases, the J end lost 3 bases, and 12 bases lay between the germline ends. The data derive from a study of T-cell memory formation after mild COVID-19. Using constant-segment primers, 5'RACE produced TCR alpha and TCR beta cDNA libraries carrying sample barcodes and UMIs. Via MiXCR, TCRdb re-called the 5' RACE reads, giving one row per CDR3 protein. The repertoire holds about 58,000 distinct CDR3 sequences, with about 27% as singletons. This receptor was identified in a man aged 18-30 years who had mild COVID-19 (a few samples of this study predate the infection). Cell type and time point are not known. The V call is TRBV7-2, the J call TRBJ2-7; maybe TRBD1 (5 bases). The sample consisted of PBMCs or a T cell subset sorted from them (not recorded which). The CDR3 spells CASSFSPRVYEQYF. The CDR3 nucleotides read TGTGCCAGCAGCTTTAGCCCCAGGGTCTACGAGCAGTACTTC.